A selection of T cell receptor beta chains follows, all from one sample in a study of T cells after posttransplantation cyclophosphamide. Clones were read by immunoSEQ multiplex PCR, and TCRdb kept only the in-frame ones, dropping some. The table shows about 31,000 clones, with around nine tenths occurring only once. The sample taken for sequencing was naive CD4+ T cells sorted from blood. Every receptor here comes from a man in his thirties or forties in good health and a related stem cell transplant donor. Both conserved end residues are part of each CDR3. A D gene is named only where the DNA matches it firmly. Size is omitted from some rows. Given values are once, few, many or a class for expanded clones.

cdr3_nt: TGTGCCAGAAGCTTGGTTCGCATAAGGGGAGAGCAGTTCTTC
cdr3_aa: CARSLVRIRGEQFF
d_call: -
v_call: TRBV5-3
j_call: TRBJ2-1
clone_size: once

cdr3_nt: TGTGCCAGCAGGTTCACTAGCGGCGCTAGGGGTACGCAGTATTTT
cdr3_aa: CASRFTSGARGTQYF
d_call: TRBD2
v_call: TRBV28
j_call: TRBJ2-3
clone_size: -

cdr3_nt: TGTGCCAGCAGCTTAAGTCAGGGGGCCGGAAACACCATATATTTT
cdr3_aa: CASSLSQGAGNTIYF
d_call: TRBD1
v_call: TRBV7-2
j_call: TRBJ1-3
clone_size: -

cdr3_nt: TGTGCCAGCAGCTTGGATTTTACAGGGGTCTATGGCTACACCTTC
cdr3_aa: CASSLDFTGVYGYTF
d_call: TRBD1
v_call: TRBV7-9
j_call: TRBJ1-2
clone_size: -

cdr3_nt: TGTGCCAGCAGTGAGTACAGGAGCAATTCACCCCTCCACTTT
cdr3_aa: CASSEYRSNSPLHF
d_call: -
v_call: TRBV2
j_call: TRBJ1-6
clone_size: -

cdr3_nt: TGTGCCAGCAGCTTAGTGGGCAGGGAAGCTTTCTTT
cdr3_aa: CASSLVGREAFF
d_call: -
v_call: TRBV11-2
j_call: TRBJ1-1
clone_size: -

cdr3_nt: TGTGCCAGCAGCAACCGGGAAAGGCAGTATTTT
cdr3_aa: CASSNRERQYF
d_call: -
v_call: TRBV7-8
j_call: TRBJ2-3
clone_size: once

cdr3_nt: TGTGCCAGTATGGAGCGGGGCTACAATGAGCAGTTCTTC
cdr3_aa: CASMERGYNEQFF
d_call: TRBD2
v_call: TRBV19
j_call: TRBJ2-1
clone_size: once

cdr3_nt: TGTGCCAGCAGCCGTAGCGGGGCGTCAGATACGCAGTATTTT
cdr3_aa: CASSRSGASDTQYF
d_call: TRBD2
v_call: TRBV7-9
j_call: TRBJ2-3
clone_size: -

cdr3_nt: TGTGCCAGCAGGAACCCAGGGAGCAATCAGCCCCAGCATTTT
cdr3_aa: CASRNPGSNQPQHF
d_call: -
v_call: TRBV2
j_call: TRBJ1-5
clone_size: -

cdr3_nt: TGTGCCAGCAGTTACGTCTCAGGGGGGTCGGTCGGGGAGCTGTTTTTT
cdr3_aa: CASSYVSGGSVGELFF
d_call: -
v_call: TRBV6-6
j_call: TRBJ2-2
clone_size: -

cdr3_nt: TGTGCCAGCAGTCCCGGGACTAGCAGGGTTTATGAGCAGTTCTTC
cdr3_aa: CASSPGTSRVYEQFF
d_call: TRBD2
v_call: TRBV28
j_call: TRBJ2-1
clone_size: -

cdr3_nt: TGCGCCAGCAGCTTACCGGGACAGAATTCACCCCTCCACTTT
cdr3_aa: CASSLPGQNSPLHF
d_call: TRBD1
v_call: TRBV5-1
j_call: TRBJ1-6
clone_size: -

cdr3_nt: TGTGCCACCAGCAGAGATGCAGGGACTGAAGCTTTCTTT
cdr3_aa: CATSRDAGTEAFF
d_call: -
v_call: TRBV15
j_call: TRBJ1-1
clone_size: few

cdr3_nt: TGTGCTAGTGGTTTGGTACTCGGGACATACTCCTACAATGAGCAGTTCTTC
cdr3_aa: CASGLVLGTYSYNEQFF
d_call: -
v_call: TRBV12-5
j_call: TRBJ2-1
clone_size: -

cdr3_nt: TGTGCCAGCAGCTTGACAGGTCTCGGCGCAACTGATGAAAAACTGTTTTTT
cdr3_aa: CASSLTGLGATDEKLFF
d_call: -
v_call: TRBV28
j_call: TRBJ1-4
clone_size: -

cdr3_nt: TGTGCCAGCAGCTTACGGATGAGGGGCAATCAGCCCCAGCATTTT
cdr3_aa: CASSLRMRGNQPQHF
d_call: -
v_call: TRBV7-2
j_call: TRBJ1-5
clone_size: -

cdr3_nt: TGTGCCAGCAGCTCGGACAGGGCGGGAAATTCACCCCTCCACTTT
cdr3_aa: CASSSDRAGNSPLHF
d_call: TRBD1
v_call: TRBV7-2
j_call: TRBJ1-6
clone_size: -

cdr3_nt: TGCGCCAGCAGCGAGTCTGGGGCCCGAAACACCATATATTTT
cdr3_aa: CASSESGARNTIYF
d_call: -
v_call: TRBV5-1
j_call: TRBJ1-3
clone_size: -

cdr3_nt: TGTGCCATCAGTGTTGGGCTAGCCCATACGCAGTATTTT
cdr3_aa: CAISVGLAHTQYF
d_call: -
v_call: TRBV10-3
j_call: TRBJ2-3
clone_size: -

cdr3_nt: TGCGCCAGCAGCCCAACTGGCAGGTACGAGCAGTACTTC
cdr3_aa: CASSPTGRYEQYF
d_call: -
v_call: TRBV5-1
j_call: TRBJ2-7
clone_size: -

cdr3_nt: TGTGCCAGCAGCGCAGGGGACAGGGCGAACACTGAAGCTTTCTTT
cdr3_aa: CASSAGDRANTEAFF
d_call: TRBD1
v_call: TRBV9
j_call: TRBJ1-1
clone_size: -

cdr3_nt: TGTGCCAGCAGTGAATTCCAGGAGGTCTACGAGCAGTACTTC
cdr3_aa: CASSEFQEVYEQYF
d_call: -
v_call: TRBV6-1
j_call: TRBJ2-7
clone_size: -

cdr3_nt: TGTGCCAGTAGTACACAGGGGGCGGGAAATTCACCCCTCCACTTT
cdr3_aa: CASSTQGAGNSPLHF
d_call: TRBD1
v_call: TRBV19
j_call: TRBJ1-6
clone_size: -

cdr3_nt: TGTGCCAGTAGTTCTGACATCGCTGAAGCTTTCTTT
cdr3_aa: CASSSDIAEAFF
d_call: -
v_call: TRBV19
j_call: TRBJ1-1
clone_size: once

cdr3_nt: TGTGCCAGCAGCTCCCAGCGGGGGGCCACCTACGAGCAGTACTTC
cdr3_aa: CASSSQRGATYEQYF
d_call: TRBD2
v_call: TRBV7-2
j_call: TRBJ2-7
clone_size: -

cdr3_nt: TGTGCCAGCAAGGGAGGGGGGCCGTGGGATACGCAGTATTTT
cdr3_aa: CASKGGGPWDTQYF
d_call: -
v_call: TRBV9
j_call: TRBJ2-3
clone_size: -

cdr3_nt: TGTGCCAGCAGTGCACCGGGACAGAACTTCTATGGCTACACCTTC
cdr3_aa: CASSAPGQNFYGYTF
d_call: TRBD1
v_call: TRBV25-1
j_call: TRBJ1-2
clone_size: -

cdr3_nt: TGCGCCAGCAGCTCTAGCGGGGTAGTCACAGATACGCAGTATTTT
cdr3_aa: CASSSSGVVTDTQYF
d_call: TRBD2
v_call: TRBV5-1
j_call: TRBJ2-3
clone_size: -

cdr3_nt: TGTGCCAGTAGTATATTGGCAAACTCTGGAAACACCATATATTTT
cdr3_aa: CASSILANSGNTIYF
d_call: -
v_call: TRBV19
j_call: TRBJ1-3
clone_size: once

cdr3_nt: TGTGCCAGCAGATCACAGGGGGCGCAACTAGGCGAGACCCAGTACTTC
cdr3_aa: CASRSQGAQLGETQYF
d_call: TRBD1
v_call: TRBV5-4
j_call: TRBJ2-5
clone_size: once

cdr3_nt: TGTGCCAGCAGCTTGGGCGGGGGGGCTGGCAATGAGCAGTTCTTC
cdr3_aa: CASSLGGGAGNEQFF
d_call: TRBD2
v_call: TRBV7-6
j_call: TRBJ2-1
clone_size: -

cdr3_nt: TGTGCCAGCAGCTTAGGGCTAGCGGGCGGCACAGATACGCAGTATTTT
cdr3_aa: CASSLGLAGGTDTQYF
d_call: TRBD2
v_call: TRBV7-3
j_call: TRBJ2-3
clone_size: -

cdr3_nt: TGCGCCAGCAGCCAACAGGGGGATACGCAGTATTTT
cdr3_aa: CASSQQGDTQYF
d_call: TRBD1
v_call: TRBV5-1
j_call: TRBJ2-3
clone_size: -

cdr3_nt: TGTGCCAGTAACGAGCGGGGGGTTTACAATGAGCAGTTCTTC
cdr3_aa: CASNERGVYNEQFF
d_call: TRBD2
v_call: TRBV19
j_call: TRBJ2-1
clone_size: -

cdr3_nt: TGCAGCGTTGACCCGGACAGGGGGCAATATGGCTACACCTTC
cdr3_aa: CSVDPDRGQYGYTF
d_call: TRBD1
v_call: TRBV29-1
j_call: TRBJ1-2
clone_size: once

cdr3_nt: TGTGCCAGCAGTCTACAGGGAGGGGTGAACACTGAAGCTTTCTTT
cdr3_aa: CASSLQGGVNTEAFF
d_call: -
v_call: TRBV6-5
j_call: TRBJ1-1
clone_size: -

cdr3_nt: TGTGCCAGCAGCGTAGGGCTGGGCACCTCGGCCGATACGCAGTATTTT
cdr3_aa: CASSVGLGTSADTQYF
d_call: -
v_call: TRBV9
j_call: TRBJ2-3
clone_size: once

cdr3_nt: TGTGCCAGCAGTCGAGGACAGGGGGCTAATCAGCCCCAGCATTTT
cdr3_aa: CASSRGQGANQPQHF
d_call: TRBD1
v_call: TRBV28
j_call: TRBJ1-5
clone_size: once

cdr3_nt: TGCGCCAGCAGCTTCGCGAGCGGGGGGGCCTACGAGCAGTACTTC
cdr3_aa: CASSFASGGAYEQYF
d_call: TRBD2
v_call: TRBV5-1
j_call: TRBJ2-7
clone_size: -

cdr3_nt: TGTGCCAGCAGCTTAAACGGACAGGGAGGGACCCAGTACTTC
cdr3_aa: CASSLNGQGGTQYF
d_call: TRBD1
v_call: TRBV7-2
j_call: TRBJ2-5
clone_size: -

cdr3_nt: TGTGCCAGCAGCTTAAGGGGCTTTCAGCCCCAGCATTTT
cdr3_aa: CASSLRGFQPQHF
d_call: -
v_call: TRBV5-6
j_call: TRBJ1-5
clone_size: -

cdr3_nt: TGTGCCAGCAGTTACTCCCGGGGGGGTCAGCCCCAGCATTTT
cdr3_aa: CASSYSRGGQPQHF
d_call: -
v_call: TRBV6-5
j_call: TRBJ1-5
clone_size: -

cdr3_nt: TGCAGCGTCTTTCCGGGACTAGCTCTCTATGAGCAGTTCTTC
cdr3_aa: CSVFPGLALYEQFF
d_call: TRBD2
v_call: TRBV29-1
j_call: TRBJ2-1
clone_size: -

cdr3_nt: TGTGCCATCAGTGAGGGGCCTATGAACACTGAAGCTTTCTTT
cdr3_aa: CAISEGPMNTEAFF
d_call: -
v_call: TRBV10-3
j_call: TRBJ1-1
clone_size: -

cdr3_nt: TGTGCCAGCAGTGATCTTCGGGGGATGGCCTACGAGCAGTACTTC
cdr3_aa: CASSDLRGMAYEQYF
d_call: -
v_call: TRBV6-1
j_call: TRBJ2-7
clone_size: once

cdr3_nt: TGTGCCAGCAGCTGGGAAAAGGGCAGGGGGCGAGGGGTAAGTCAGCCCCAGCATTTT
cdr3_aa: CASSWEKGRGRGVSQPQHF
d_call: TRBD1
v_call: TRBV28
j_call: TRBJ1-5
clone_size: -

cdr3_nt: TGCGCCAGCAGCTTACGACAGGGGGGGTTTGAAGCTTTCTTT
cdr3_aa: CASSLRQGGFEAFF
d_call: TRBD1
v_call: TRBV5-1
j_call: TRBJ1-1
clone_size: -

cdr3_nt: TGTGCCAGCAGTTCCCTACCCATATCCCCCTATAATTCACCCCTCCACTTT
cdr3_aa: CASSSLPISPYNSPLHF
d_call: -
v_call: TRBV28
j_call: TRBJ1-6
clone_size: -

cdr3_nt: TGTGCCAGCAGCCAGGGACAGGGGTTGGACGAGCAGTACTTC
cdr3_aa: CASSQGQGLDEQYF
d_call: TRBD1
v_call: TRBV7-9
j_call: TRBJ2-7
clone_size: -

cdr3_nt: TGTGCCAGCAGTTACTCTCGCGGGGCAGCTGGAAACACCATATATTTT
cdr3_aa: CASSYSRGAAGNTIYF
d_call: -
v_call: TRBV6-5
j_call: TRBJ1-3
clone_size: -

cdr3_nt: TGTGCCATCAACCCCACAGGGCAAATCTCTGGGGCCAACGTCCTGACTTTC
cdr3_aa: CAINPTGQISGANVLTF
d_call: -
v_call: TRBV10-3
j_call: TRBJ2-6
clone_size: -

cdr3_nt: TGTGCCAGCAGTAAAGCCCGACAGAGCTTTTATGGCTACACCTTC
cdr3_aa: CASSKARQSFYGYTF
d_call: -
v_call: TRBV2
j_call: TRBJ1-2
clone_size: -

cdr3_nt: TGTGCCAGCAGCCCGGGACAGGGGGCCTTTGGAAACACCATATATTTT
cdr3_aa: CASSPGQGAFGNTIYF
d_call: TRBD1
v_call: TRBV5-4
j_call: TRBJ1-3
clone_size: -

cdr3_nt: TGTGCCAGCAGCGTGAGACTAGCGGTGAACACCGGGGAGCTGCTTTTT
cdr3_aa: CASSVRLAVNTGELLF
d_call: TRBD2
v_call: TRBV9
j_call: TRBJ2-2
clone_size: -

cdr3_nt: TGTGCCAGCAGCCGAATAGCGGGGGGGCTCGGTGAGCAGTTCTTC
cdr3_aa: CASSRIAGGLGEQFF
d_call: TRBD2
v_call: TRBV7-3
j_call: TRBJ2-1
clone_size: -

cdr3_nt: TGTGCCAGTAGCAATGCCCGCCGAGGTCGGGGGAACGGCGGGGAGCTGTTTTTT
cdr3_aa: CASSNARRGRGNGGELFF
d_call: -
v_call: TRBV19
j_call: TRBJ2-2
clone_size: once

cdr3_nt: TGCGCCAGCAGCCACTGGGCCGCGGACAGGGGTGAAAAACTGTTTTTT
cdr3_aa: CASSHWAADRGEKLFF
d_call: TRBD1
v_call: TRBV5-1
j_call: TRBJ1-4
clone_size: -